This T cell receptor (beta chain) came from a study of blood T cell repertoires in COVID-19. Study details: Whether acute or convalescent, the COVID-19 samples came from the United States, Italy and Spain. The cDNA or gDNA used as material had been derived from T cells, B-cell-depleted T cells, or PBMCs.

Under the authors' procedure: Nucleated cell counts were estimated from reference gene primer amplification. Libraries were prepared by immunoSEQ multiplex PCR; TCRdb keeps only in-frame clonotypes and omits some of them. For V, J and clone size, that table is used; D and trimming come from the DNA. The sample includes 250,000 to 300,000 clones, around 90% seen only once; the top ten take 1.5% to 2%. Trimming removed 5 bases at V and 4 bases at J, with 8 bases between. This CDR3 is 12 amino acids long. CDR1 and CDR2 from the germline V gene are LGHDT and YNNKEL (reference sequence). Ages ranged from about 18 to 89 years, with residence in approximately 23 US areas.

This TCR was recovered from a middle-aged woman who had recovered from COVID-19. Specimen: PBMCs or T cells enriched from blood (not recorded which). The chain joins TRBV3-1 (or the pseudogene TRBV3-2) to TRBJ1-1; a possible D gene is TRBD1 (5 bases). This CDR3 is CASSGGSTEAFF. Here the CDR3 DNA reads TGTGCCAGCAGCGGGGGGAGCACTGAAGCTTTCTTT.